This T cell receptor (beta chain) is from a study of blood T cell repertoires in COVID-19. Turning to the study itself: There were acute and convalescent COVID-19 samples, and they came from the United States, Italy and Spain. PBMCs, B-cell-depleted T cells, or T cells were the source of the cDNA or gDNA that made up the material.

Assay: immunoSEQ multiplex PCR; the TCRdb copy retains only in-frame clones and omits some. The top ten hold 4.3% of the sample, which has roughly 92,000 clones, roughly 89% seen once. Sequencing input: peripheral blood. The sequence came from a woman at least 80 years old with active or convalescent COVID-19.

CDR3 sequence reads: CASSPARGGRMNTEAFF. The CDR3 DNA sequence: TGTGCCAGCTCACCCGCCAGGGGAGGGCGGATGAACACTGAAGCTTTCTTT. The V gene is TRBV18, the J gene TRBJ1-1; a possible D gene is TRBD1 (6 bases). This CDR3 region has 17 residues. Per the germline V gene, CDR1 is KGHSH and CDR2 is LQKENI. V lost 3 bases, J lost 0 bases, and 17 bases lay in between.